This TCR beta chain came from a study of cytomegalovirus exposure and HLA in healthy donors. V was cut by 3 bases and J by 7 bases, with 7 bases left in between. Germline V gives CDR1 MNHEY, CDR2 SVGAGI. The CDR3 is 12 residues long. PCR used 60 Vbeta primers and 13 Jbeta primers. Clones were sequenced by immunoSEQ multiplex PCR, and TCRdb holds only the in-frame ones, with some missing. The sample lists 110,000 or so clones; 82% were seen once. Sequencing input: PBMCs. The chain uses TRBV6-5 and TRBJ2-1; D remains unclear. The receptor was derived from a young woman in good health and CMV-seronegative. The CDR3 DNA is TGTGCCAGCAGTTATTCTAGAAATGAGCAGTTCTTC. Translation gives CASSYSRNEQFF.